The 2 T cell receptor beta chains in this list originate from one sample, sequenced in a study of blood T cell repertoires in COVID-19. Clones were read by immunoSEQ multiplex PCR, and TCRdb kept only the in-frame ones, dropping some. The table includes 180,000 or so clones, around 80% detected once. The specimen was peripheral blood. The receptors here all came from a woman aged 70 to 79 with COVID-19, enrolled during active disease.

This chain connects TRBV5-5 to TRBJ2-3; the D gene is possibly TRBD2 (6 bases). The CDR3 has 14 amino acids. V was cut by 4 bases and J by 1 base, with 10 bases left in between. Germline-derived CDR1 and CDR2 are SGHKS and YYEKEE (reference sequence). CDR3 region: CASSATGGTDTQYF. The CDR3 nucleotides read TGTGCCAGCAGCGCGACGGGAGGCACAGATACGCAGTATTTT.

The chain carries TRBV2 and TRBJ1-1; D is perhaps TRBD1 (5 bases). Germline V CDR1 and CDR2: SNHLY, FYNNEI. CDR3 length: 14 residues. V lost 7 bases, J lost 2 bases, and 14 bases lay in between. This CDR3 is CASIGLQVNTEAFF. The CDR3 DNA sequence: TGTGCCAGCATAGGATTACAGGTCAACACTGAAGCTTTCTTT. The whole variable domain, remainder taken from reference TRBV2 and TRBJ1-1, is EPEVTQTPSHQVTQMGQEVILRCVPISNHLYFYWYRQILGQKVEFLVSFYNNEISEKSEIFDDQFSVERPDGSNFTLKIRSTKLEDSAMYFCASIGLQVNTEAFFGQGTRLTVV.